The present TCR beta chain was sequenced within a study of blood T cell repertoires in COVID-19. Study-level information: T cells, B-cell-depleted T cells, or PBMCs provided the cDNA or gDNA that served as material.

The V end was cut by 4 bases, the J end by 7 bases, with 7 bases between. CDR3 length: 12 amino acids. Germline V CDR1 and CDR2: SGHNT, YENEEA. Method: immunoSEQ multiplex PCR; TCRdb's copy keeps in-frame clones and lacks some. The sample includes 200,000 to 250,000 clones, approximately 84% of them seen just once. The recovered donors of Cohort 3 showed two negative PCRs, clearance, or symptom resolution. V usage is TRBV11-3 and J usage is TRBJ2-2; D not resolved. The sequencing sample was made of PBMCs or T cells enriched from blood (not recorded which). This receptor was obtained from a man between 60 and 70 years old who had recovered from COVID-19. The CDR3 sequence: CASSSTRGELFF. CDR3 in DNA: TGTGCCAGCAGCTCGACTCGCGGGGAGCTGTTTTTT. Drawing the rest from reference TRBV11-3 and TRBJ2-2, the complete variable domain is EAGVVQSPRYKIIEKKQPVAFWCNPISGHNTLYWYLQNLGQGPELLIRYENEEAVDDSQLPKDRFSAERLKGVDSTLKIQPAELGDSAVYLCASSSTRGELFFGEGSRLTVL.